What follows are 10 T cell receptor beta chains derived from one specimen sequenced in a study of CD4 T cells in lung cancer. This table comes from immunoSEQ multiplex PCR, and its TCRdb copy is limited to in-frame clones, with some not included. The sample yields around 4,800 clones, 70% to 85% seen once. What was sequenced was lung tumor tissue. These TCRs come from a man aged 60-69 years with non-small cell lung cancer.

This clone was recorded once. The V call is TRBV6-4, the J call TRBJ2-6; D gene unclear. V shed 0 bases and J shed 0 bases, with 3 bases lying between them. In germline, CDR1 is MRHNA, CDR2 SNTAGT. The CDR3 sequence is 15 residues long. The CDR3 reads CASSDSHSGANVLTF. In DNA form, the CDR3 reads TGTGCCAGCAGTGACTCACACTCTGGGGCCAACGTCCTGACTTTC.

The V and J genes are TRBV7-8 and TRBJ2-5; D is possibly TRBD1 (7 bases). The germline V gene encodes CDR1 SGHVS and CDR2 FQNEAQ. Trimming cost V 1 base and J 5 bases, with 14 bases left between them. The CDR3 consists of 15 residues. The CDR3 bases are TGTGCCAGCAGCTTAGAGGAGGGGGCGCGGGAGACCCAGTACTTC. Translating it yields CASSLEEGARETQYF.

The rearrangement links TRBV6-5 to TRBJ2-2; no clear D. This CDR3 region has 14 residues. Trimming cost V 3 bases and J 2 bases, with 7 bases left between them. CDR1 and CDR2 (germline): MNHEY, SVGAGI. The CDR3 sequence: CASSYADNTGELFF. CDR3 bases: TGTGCCAGCAGTTATGCAGATAACACCGGGGAGCTGTTTTTT.

This clone was seen a few times. The CDR3 spells CATSRGPGDQETQYF. CDR3 DNA sequence: TGTGCCACCAGCAGAGGGCCAGGGGACCAAGAGACCCAGTACTTC. This chain connects TRBV15 to TRBJ2-5; D might be TRBD1 (6 bases). Germline CDR1 and CDR2: LNHNV and YYDKDF (reference sequence). The CDR3 runs to 15 residues. Between the trimmed V and J ends, which lost 1 base and 0 bases, there was a span of 9 bases.

J is TRBJ2-1 and V is TRBV6-5; 7 nucleotides match TRBD1. The ends lost 5 bases at V and 4 bases at J; junction bases unmatched: 8. CDR3 size: 15 residues. Germline V CDR1 and CDR2: MNHEY, SVGAGI. CDR3 nucleotide sequence: TGTGCCAGCAGTATCACGACAGGGAATTACAATGAGCAGTTCTTC. It is translated as CASSITTGNYNEQFF.

The DNA for the CDR3 is TGCAGCGGTGGGGACGGGAGGAACACTGAAGCTTTCTTT. This codes for CSGGDGRNTEAFF. The chain combines TRBV29-1 with TRBJ1-1, with D possibly being TRBD1 (5 bases). The CDR3 is 13 amino acids. Deletions cut 7 bases from V and 1 base from J, with 13 bases between. Germline CDR1 reads SQVTM; CDR2 reads ANQGSEA.

The chain recombines TRBV9 with TRBJ1-5, with D possibly matching TRBD1 (5 bases). The CDR3 has 15 residues. V was cut by 0 bases and J by 3 bases, with 10 bases left in between. Germline assignment: CDR1 SGDLS and CDR2 YYNGEE. The CDR3 bases are TGTGCCAGCAGCGTAGGAAGGGGCTTCAATCAGCCCCAGCATTTT. Residues: CASSVGRGFNQPQHF.

This clone was recorded only once. This chain connects TRBV7-3 to TRBJ2-6, with 7 bases matching TRBD1. The V and J ends lost 5 bases and 4 bases, in that order; junction bases with no gene match: 8. This CDR3 contains 16 residues. Looked up from germline, CDR1 is SGHTA and CDR2 is FQGTGA. The CDR3, as DNA: TGTGCCAGCAGCCTGGGACAGCCTCCAGGGGCCAACGTCCTGACTTTC. This codes for CASSLGQPPGANVLTF.

The chain uses TRBV5-1 and TRBJ2-2, with TRBD1 matching over 9 bases. CDR3 length: 15 amino acids. CDR1 is SGHRS, CDR2 YFSETQ, per germline. J lost 4 bases, V lost 5 bases, and 6 bases had no gene match. CDR3 in DNA: TGCGCCAGCAGGGAACAGGGGGCGCTCACCGGGGAGCTGTTTTTT. This encodes CASREQGALTGELFF.

This clone came up a few times. The chain is built from TRBV7-7 and TRBJ1-3, with unresolved D. This CDR3 is 16 amino acids long. CDR1 SSHAT and CDR2 FNYEAQ come from the germline V gene (reference sequence). The V gene lost 5 bases and the J gene lost 0 bases, with 14 bases spanning the gap. CDR3 coding DNA: TGTGCCAGCAGCCCGGTCGCGGTGCCCTCTGGAAACACCATATATTTT. Protein sequence: CASSPVAVPSGNTIYF.